This record concerns one TCR beta chain sequence. Its antigen is not yet known. No much larger clonotype is one base removed from it; base qualities were not supplied. The immunoSEQ Assay, a bias-controlled multiplex PCR, was used to amplify TCRbeta CDR3 regions from genomic DNA. In the source study's methods: Nucleated cell counts per sample were estimated from amplification of reference gene primers within the assay. Sequence reads were collapsed and filtered to measure the absolute abundance of every unique TCRbeta CDR3 rearrangement. For each sample, productive Simpson clonality was calculated as the square root of Simpson's diversity index across productive rearrangements. TCRdb limited this immuneACCESS table to in-frame rearrangements with V and J called. A share of clones is missing; checked studies link under half to unresolved V genes, and the rest is unexplained. That table gives V, J and clone size, and the DNA gave D and trimming. The sample yields about 210,000 clones; roughly nine tenths were counted once. The top ten clonotypes cover 0.72% of the sample.

This specimen comes from a study of blood T cell repertoires in COVID-19 (dated by TCRdb to 2019 to 2021). Describing the broader study: Samples covering the acute and convalescent phases of COVID-19 were provided by collaborators in the United States, Italy and Spain. The material from the prospective study consisted of cDNA or gDNA derived from T cells, B-cell-depleted T cells, or PBMCs. The dataset comprised deeply sampled blood TCRbeta repertoires from subjects exposed to, actively infected with, or recovered from COVID-19. The repertoires were made available in a free public database intended to serve as a resource for research on the immune response to SARS-CoV-2. Samples were obtained from the ongoing ImmuneRACE study (first 160 participants) and from 1,254 subjects provided by 6 global collaborators. A de-identified subject ID, COVID-19 status, age in years and sex were almost always included in the sample metadata. Where HLA class I and class II types were available, the types were taken from metadata supplied by the sample provider, not from assay-based typing. What the research found in general, with its limitations: The amount of clinical and demographic metadata varied by source and participant and was provided uncurated.

Collaborating institutions collected whole blood in K2EDTA tubes following their own protocols. For TCRbeta analysis, collaborator samples were shipped as frozen whole blood, as isolated PBMCs, or as DNA extracted from either sample type. The sample comprised peripheral blood. The clonotype comes from a man between 40 and 49 years old with acute or convalescent COVID-19.

The nucleotides are TGTGCCAGCAGCGGTGACAGGGGGCTGAACACCGGGGAGCTGTTTTTT. Its coded protein is CASSGDRGLNTGELFF. The chain is made from TRBV5-8 and TRBJ2-2, and TRBD1 aligns with 10 junction nucleotides. CDR1 SGHTS and CDR2 YDEGEE were looked up in the germline V gene. Trimmed from V: 4 bases; trimmed from J: 1 base; junction bases lacking a gene match: 4. Inclusive of the bounding cysteine and phenylalanine, the CDR3 is 16 residues long. The only DNA kept is the CDR3, 48 bases in frame from the first base.